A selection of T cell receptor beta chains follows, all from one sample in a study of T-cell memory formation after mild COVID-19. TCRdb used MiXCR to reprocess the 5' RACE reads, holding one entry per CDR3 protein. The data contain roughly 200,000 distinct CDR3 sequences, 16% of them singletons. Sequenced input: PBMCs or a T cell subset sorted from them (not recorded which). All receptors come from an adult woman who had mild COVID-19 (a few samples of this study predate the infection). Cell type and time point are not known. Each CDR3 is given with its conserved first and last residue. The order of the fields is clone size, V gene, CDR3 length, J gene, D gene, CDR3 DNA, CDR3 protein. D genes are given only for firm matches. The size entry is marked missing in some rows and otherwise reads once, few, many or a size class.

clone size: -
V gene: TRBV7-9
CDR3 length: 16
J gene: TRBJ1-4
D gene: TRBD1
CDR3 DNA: TGTGCCAGCAGCCTTGGACAGGGGAGAACTAATGAAAAACTGTTTTTT
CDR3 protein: CASSLGQGRTNEKLFF

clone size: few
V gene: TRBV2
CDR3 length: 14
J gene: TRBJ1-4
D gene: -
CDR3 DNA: TGTGCCAGCAGTGACAGGGCAACTAATGAAAAACTGTTTTTT
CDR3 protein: CASSDRATNEKLFF

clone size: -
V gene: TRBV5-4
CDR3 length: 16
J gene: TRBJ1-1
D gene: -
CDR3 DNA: TGTGCCAGCAGCCCGGACAACAGGGCCCCAGAGGCTGAAGCTTTCTTT
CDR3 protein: CASSPDNRAPEAEAFF

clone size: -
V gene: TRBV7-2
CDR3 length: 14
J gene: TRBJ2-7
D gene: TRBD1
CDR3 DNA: TGTGCCAGCAGCCCCCAGACAGGGATGTACGAGCAGTACTTC
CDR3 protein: CASSPQTGMYEQYF

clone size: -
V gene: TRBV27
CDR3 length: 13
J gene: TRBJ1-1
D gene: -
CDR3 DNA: TGTGCCAGCAGTTTATTGGGGGGGCGCGAAGCTTTCTTT
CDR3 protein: CASSLLGGREAFF

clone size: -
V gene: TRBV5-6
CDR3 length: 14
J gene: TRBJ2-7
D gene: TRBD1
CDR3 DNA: TGTGCCAGCAGCATAGGGACAGCGAGTTACGAGCAGTACTTC
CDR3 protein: CASSIGTASYEQYF

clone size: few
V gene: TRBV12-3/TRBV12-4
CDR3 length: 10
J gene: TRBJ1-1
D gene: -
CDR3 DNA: TGTGCCAGCAGCCTCTCCAGAGCTTTCTTT
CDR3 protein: CASSLSRAFF

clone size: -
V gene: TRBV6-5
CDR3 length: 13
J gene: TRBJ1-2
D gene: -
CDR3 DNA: TGTGCCAGCAGTTACTCCAGGGAGGGTGGCTACACCTTC
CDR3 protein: CASSYSREGGYTF

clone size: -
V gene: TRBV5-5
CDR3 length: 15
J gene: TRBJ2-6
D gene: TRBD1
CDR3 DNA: TGTGCCAGCAGCCACAGGGGGTCTGGGGCCAACGTCCTGACTTTC
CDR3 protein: CASSHRGSGANVLTF

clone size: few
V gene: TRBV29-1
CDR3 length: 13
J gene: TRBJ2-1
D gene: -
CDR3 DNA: TGCAGCGTTCGCCGGGGGAACGGATTTGAGCAGTTCTTC
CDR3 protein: CSVRRGNGFEQFF

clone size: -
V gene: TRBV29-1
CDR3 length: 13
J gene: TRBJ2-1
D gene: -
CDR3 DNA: TGCAGCGTTGATGAGGGAAATATAAATGAGCAGTTCTTC
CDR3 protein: CSVDEGNINEQFF

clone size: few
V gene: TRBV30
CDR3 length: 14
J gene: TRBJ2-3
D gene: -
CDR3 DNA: TGTGCCTGGAGTGTTGGGGGGAGCACAGATACGCAGTATTTT
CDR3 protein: CAWSVGGSTDTQYF

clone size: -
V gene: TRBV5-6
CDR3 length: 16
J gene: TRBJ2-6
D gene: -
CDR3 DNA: TGTGCCAGCAGCTCGCTGGGGGGCACTGGGGCCAACGTCCTGACTTTC
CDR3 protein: CASSSLGGTGANVLTF

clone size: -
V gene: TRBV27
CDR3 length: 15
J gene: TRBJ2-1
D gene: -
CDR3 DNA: TGTGCCAGCAGTTTCTTCCCGAGGACAGAAAATGAGCAGTTCTTC
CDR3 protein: CASSFFPRTENEQFF

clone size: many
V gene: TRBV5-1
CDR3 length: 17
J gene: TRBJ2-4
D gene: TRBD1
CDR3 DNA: TGCGCCAGCAGCTTCGGGACAGAACTTTTAGCCAAAAACATTCAGTACTTC
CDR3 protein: CASSFGTELLAKNIQYF

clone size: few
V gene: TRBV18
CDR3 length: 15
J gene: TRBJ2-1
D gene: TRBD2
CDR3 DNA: TGTGCCAGCTCACCACCGGGACTAGGCTACAATGAGCAGTTCTTC
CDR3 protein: CASSPPGLGYNEQFF

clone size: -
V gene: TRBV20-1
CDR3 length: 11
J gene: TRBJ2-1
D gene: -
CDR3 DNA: TGCAGTGCTAGGGTCGGCCATGAGCAGTTCTTC
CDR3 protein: CSARVGHEQFF

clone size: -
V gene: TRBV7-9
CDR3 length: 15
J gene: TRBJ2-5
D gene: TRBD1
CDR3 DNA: TGTGCCAGCAGCTTTGGGACAGGGGGCTTGGAGACCCAGTACTTC
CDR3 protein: CASSFGTGGLETQYF

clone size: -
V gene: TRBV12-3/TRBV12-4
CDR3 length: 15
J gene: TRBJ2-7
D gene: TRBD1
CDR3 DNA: TGTGCCAGCAGCTTTTTCGGGACAGGGGGAAACGAGCAGTACTTC
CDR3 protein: CASSFFGTGGNEQYF

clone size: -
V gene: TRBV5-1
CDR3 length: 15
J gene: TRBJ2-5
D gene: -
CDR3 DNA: TGCGCCAGCAGCGCCAAAAATCAGTACCAAGAGACCCAGTACTTC
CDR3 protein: CASSAKNQYQETQYF

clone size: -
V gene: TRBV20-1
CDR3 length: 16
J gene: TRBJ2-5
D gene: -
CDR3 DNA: TGCAGTGCCAAACCTGACAGCGGGCCATACCAAGAGACCCAGTACTTC
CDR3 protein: CSAKPDSGPYQETQYF

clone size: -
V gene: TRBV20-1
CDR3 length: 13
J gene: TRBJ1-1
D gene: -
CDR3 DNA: TGCAGTGCTAGTGATAGGAGGGGCCCTGAAGCTTTCTTT
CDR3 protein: CSASDRRGPEAFF

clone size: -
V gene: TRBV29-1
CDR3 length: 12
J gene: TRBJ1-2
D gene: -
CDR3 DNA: TGCAGCGTGGGGGGGACCAACTATGGCTACACCTTC
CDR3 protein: CSVGGTNYGYTF

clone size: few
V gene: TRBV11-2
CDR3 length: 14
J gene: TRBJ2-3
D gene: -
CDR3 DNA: TGTGCCAGCAGCTTAGCCTCTGGGGCAGATACGCAGTATTTT
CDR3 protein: CASSLASGADTQYF

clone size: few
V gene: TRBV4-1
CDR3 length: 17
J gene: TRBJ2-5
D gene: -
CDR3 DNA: TGCGCCAGCAGCCAGCTTTCTCCCCGGGACATTAAAGAGACCCAGTACTTC
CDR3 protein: CASSQLSPRDIKETQYF

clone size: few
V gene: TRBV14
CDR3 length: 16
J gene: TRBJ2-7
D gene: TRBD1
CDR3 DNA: TGTGCCAGCAGCTCCCTTGGGACAGGGAGGAGGTACGAGCAGTACTTC
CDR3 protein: CASSSLGTGRRYEQYF

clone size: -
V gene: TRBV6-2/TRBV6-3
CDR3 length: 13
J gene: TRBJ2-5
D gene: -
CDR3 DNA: TGTGCCAGCAGTTACTCGAGGCTAGAGACCCAGTACTTC
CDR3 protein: CASSYSRLETQYF

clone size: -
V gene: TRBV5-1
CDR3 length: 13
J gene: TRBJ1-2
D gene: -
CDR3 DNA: TGCGCCAGCAGCTCGGGGGGGACCTATGGCTACACCTTC
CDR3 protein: CASSSGGTYGYTF

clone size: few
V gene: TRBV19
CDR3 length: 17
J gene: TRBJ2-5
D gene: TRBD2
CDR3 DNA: TGTGCCAGTAGTATAGCCCTGGGACTAGCGGGACGTGAGACCCAGTACTTC
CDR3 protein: CASSIALGLAGRETQYF

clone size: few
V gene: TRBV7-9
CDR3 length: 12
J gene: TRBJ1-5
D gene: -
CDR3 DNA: TGTGCCAGCAGCTTAGACGTGCAGCCCCAGCATTTT
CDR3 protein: CASSLDVQPQHF

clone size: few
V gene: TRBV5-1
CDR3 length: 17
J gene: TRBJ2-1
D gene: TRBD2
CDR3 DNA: TGCGCCAGCAGCTCACCTTTGGATAGCGGGGGGTACAATGAGCAGTTCTTC
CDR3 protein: CASSSPLDSGGYNEQFF

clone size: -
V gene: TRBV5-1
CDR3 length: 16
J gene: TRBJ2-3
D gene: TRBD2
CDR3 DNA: TGCGCCAGCAGCTTGTTAGCGGGGGGCCACGCAGATACGCAGTATTTT
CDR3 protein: CASSLLAGGHADTQYF

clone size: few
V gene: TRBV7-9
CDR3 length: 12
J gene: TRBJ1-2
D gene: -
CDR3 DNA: TGTGCCAGCAGCTTATGGGCACCGGGCTACACCTTC
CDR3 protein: CASSLWAPGYTF

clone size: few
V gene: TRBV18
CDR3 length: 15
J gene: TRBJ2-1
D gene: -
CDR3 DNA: TGTGCCAGCTCACCGGCTCAGACACGAGGAAATGAGCAGTTCTTC
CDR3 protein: CASSPAQTRGNEQFF

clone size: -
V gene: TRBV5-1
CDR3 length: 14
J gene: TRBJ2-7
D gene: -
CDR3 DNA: TGCGCCAGCAGCTTGGGGGCAGCCAGCTACGAGCAGTACTTC
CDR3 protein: CASSLGAASYEQYF

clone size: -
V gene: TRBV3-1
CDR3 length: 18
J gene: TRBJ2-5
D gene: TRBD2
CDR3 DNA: TGTGCCAGCAGCCAAGATCGACTAGCGGGGGGGCGGCAAGAGACCCAGTACTTC
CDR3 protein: CASSQDRLAGGRQETQYF

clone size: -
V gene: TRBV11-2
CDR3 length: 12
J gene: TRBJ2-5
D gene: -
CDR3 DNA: TGTGCCAGCAGCTTCCAGAGGGGGACCCAGTACTTC
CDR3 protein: CASSFQRGTQYF

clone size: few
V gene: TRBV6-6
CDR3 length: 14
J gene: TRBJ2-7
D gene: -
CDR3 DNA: TGTGCCAGCAGTTATGTTGGAGGGAAGAACGAGCAGTACTTC
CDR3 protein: CASSYVGGKNEQYF

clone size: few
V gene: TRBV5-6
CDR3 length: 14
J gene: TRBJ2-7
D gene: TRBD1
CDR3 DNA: TGTGCCAGCAGCACCCGACAGGGGCCGGGGGAGCAGTACTTC
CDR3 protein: CASSTRQGPGEQYF

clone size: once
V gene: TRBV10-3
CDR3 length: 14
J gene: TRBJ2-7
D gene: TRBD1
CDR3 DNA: TGTGCCATCACCCCGGACAGGGCATCCTACGAGCAGTACTTC
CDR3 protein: CAITPDRASYEQYF

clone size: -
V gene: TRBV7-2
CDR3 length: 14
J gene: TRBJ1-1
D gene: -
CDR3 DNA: TGTGCCAGCAGCTTACGGGGAGGAAGAACTGAAGCTTTCTTT
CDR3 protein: CASSLRGGRTEAFF

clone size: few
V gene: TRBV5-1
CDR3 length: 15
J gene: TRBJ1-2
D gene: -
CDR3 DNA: TGCGCCAGCAGCTTGACCATGACGGAAACCTATGGCTACACCTTC
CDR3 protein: CASSLTMTETYGYTF

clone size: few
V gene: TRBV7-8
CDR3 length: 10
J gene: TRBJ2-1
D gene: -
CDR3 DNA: TGTGCCATTGGGGCGGTCGAGCAGTTCTTC
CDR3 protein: CAIGAVEQFF

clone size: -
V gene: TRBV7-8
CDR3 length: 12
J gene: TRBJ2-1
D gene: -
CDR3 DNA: TGTGCCAGCAGCCCCCGTGCGGCTGAGCAGTTCTTC
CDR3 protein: CASSPRAAEQFF

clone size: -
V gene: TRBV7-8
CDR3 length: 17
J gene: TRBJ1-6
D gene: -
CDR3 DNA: TGTGCCAGCAGCTTGGATGGAGGGGGCTCCTATAATTCACCCCTCCACTTT
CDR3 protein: CASSLDGGGSYNSPLHF

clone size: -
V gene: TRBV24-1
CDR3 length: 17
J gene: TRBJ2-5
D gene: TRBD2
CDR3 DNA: TGTGCCACCAGTGACGGACGGACTAGCGGGAGAAGTGAGACCCAGTACTTC
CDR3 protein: CATSDGRTSGRSETQYF

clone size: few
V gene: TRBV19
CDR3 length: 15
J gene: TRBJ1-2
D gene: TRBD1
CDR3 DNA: TGTGCCAGCCGTATGAAGACAGGGGCTTCCATGGGCTACACCTTC
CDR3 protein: CASRMKTGASMGYTF

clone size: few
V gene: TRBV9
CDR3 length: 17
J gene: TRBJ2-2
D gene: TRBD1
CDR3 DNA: TGTGCCAGCACCCAGGACCCGACAGGGACGAACACCGGGGAGCTGTTTTTT
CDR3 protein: CASTQDPTGTNTGELFF

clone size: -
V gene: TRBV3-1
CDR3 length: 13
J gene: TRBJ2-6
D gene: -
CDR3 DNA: TGTGCCAGCATCCTGACCGGGGCCAACGTCCTGACTTTC
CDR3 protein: CASILTGANVLTF

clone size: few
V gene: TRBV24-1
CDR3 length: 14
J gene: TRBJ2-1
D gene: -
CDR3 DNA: TGTGCCACCAGTGACCCAGGACCAGTTAATGAGCAGTTCTTC
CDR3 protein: CATSDPGPVNEQFF